This is a list of T cell receptor beta chains from one sample in a study of beta chain features in type 1 diabetes. The method was immunoSEQ multiplex PCR; TCRdb's version includes in-frame clones alone and lacks a portion of them. The data hold around 130,000 clones, with 9% observed a single time. The sequencing sample was made of central memory CD4+ T cells from blood. The receptors originated from a man under 40 with type 1 diabetes. CDR3s include the opening cysteine and the closing phenylalanine or tryptophan. The D gene is left open where the match is weak. Some rows have no size entry. The others give once, few or many, or a class for an expanded clone.

j_gene: TRBJ2-3
v_gene: TRBV7-9
d_gene: TRBD2
abundance: many
CDR3aa: CASSAGTSGDTQYF
CDR3nt: TGTGCCAGCAGCGCCGGGACTAGCGGCGATACGCAGTATTTT

j_gene: TRBJ1-4
v_gene: TRBV4-2
d_gene: -
abundance: few
CDR3aa: CASSQNGRRANEKLFF
CDR3nt: TGTGCCAGCAGCCAAAATGGACGGAGGGCTAATGAAAAACTGTTTTTT

j_gene: TRBJ2-5
v_gene: TRBV7-7
d_gene: TRBD2
abundance: -
CDR3aa: CASRISGLADQETQYF
CDR3nt: TGTGCTAGCAGGATTTCGGGACTAGCGGACCAAGAGACCCAGTACTTC

j_gene: TRBJ1-1
v_gene: TRBV7-9
d_gene: -
abundance: -
CDR3aa: CASRIRGDTEAFF
CDR3nt: TGTGCCAGCAGGATCCGAGGAGACACTGAAGCTTTCTTT

j_gene: TRBJ2-3
v_gene: TRBV18
d_gene: TRBD1
abundance: few
CDR3aa: CASSLGPRGSDTQYF
CDR3nt: TGTGCCAGCTCACTCGGGCCCAGGGGGTCAGATACGCAGTATTTT

j_gene: TRBJ1-1
v_gene: TRBV19
d_gene: -
abundance: few
CDR3aa: CASSIRNTEAFF
CDR3nt: TGTGCCAGTAGTATCCGGAACACTGAAGCTTTCTTT

j_gene: TRBJ2-3
v_gene: TRBV6-6
d_gene: TRBD1
abundance: -
CDR3aa: CASSSRTGDLTDTQYF
CDR3nt: TGTGCCAGCAGTTCCAGGACAGGCGATCTCACAGATACGCAGTATTTT

j_gene: TRBJ2-1
v_gene: TRBV10-3
d_gene: TRBD2
abundance: few
CDR3aa: CATNQRGSNEQFF
CDR3nt: TGTGCCACAAACCAGCGGGGGTCCAATGAGCAGTTCTTC

j_gene: TRBJ2-3
v_gene: TRBV11-2
d_gene: -
abundance: few
CDR3aa: CASSFGADRRDTQYF
CDR3nt: TGTGCCAGCAGCTTTGGAGCTGACCGGAGAGATACGCAGTATTTT

j_gene: TRBJ1-2
v_gene: TRBV18
d_gene: -
abundance: -
CDR3aa: CASSPGTIYGYTF
CDR3nt: TGTGCCAGCTCACCGGGGACAATCTATGGCTACACCTTC

j_gene: TRBJ2-7
v_gene: TRBV7-9
d_gene: -
abundance: many
CDR3aa: CASSWTDRSPQYF
CDR3nt: TGTGCCAGCAGCTGGACCGACAGGTCGCCGCAGTACTTC

j_gene: TRBJ2-7
v_gene: TRBV27
d_gene: -
abundance: few
CDR3aa: CASRTGQNYEQYF
CDR3nt: TGTGCCAGCAGAACTGGACAGAACTACGAGCAGTACTTC

j_gene: TRBJ1-2
v_gene: TRBV29-1
d_gene: -
abundance: many
CDR3aa: CSVWGDYGYTF
CDR3nt: TGCAGCGTCTGGGGGGACTATGGCTACACCTTC

j_gene: TRBJ2-5
v_gene: TRBV5-1
d_gene: TRBD2
abundance: few
CDR3aa: CASSLERGGQETQYF
CDR3nt: TGCGCCAGCAGCTTGGAGCGGGGGGGCCAAGAGACCCAGTACTTC

j_gene: TRBJ2-5
v_gene: TRBV5-1
d_gene: -
abundance: -
CDR3aa: CASSPGAVRAQETQYF
CDR3nt: TGCGCCAGCAGCCCAGGGGCCGTCAGGGCTCAAGAGACCCAGTACTTC

j_gene: TRBJ2-5
v_gene: TRBV27
d_gene: -
abundance: -
CDR3aa: CASSRSREETQYF
CDR3nt: TGTGCCAGCAGTAGAAGTAGGGAGGAGACCCAGTACTTC

j_gene: TRBJ1-5
v_gene: TRBV7-6
d_gene: -
abundance: few
CDR3aa: CASSLGGRDQPQHF
CDR3nt: TGTGCCAGCAGCTTAGGGGGGAGGGATCAGCCCCAGCATTTT

j_gene: TRBJ2-2
v_gene: TRBV6-5
d_gene: -
abundance: few
CDR3aa: CASSSGNTGELFF
CDR3nt: TGTGCCAGCAGTTCGGGGAACACCGGGGAGCTGTTTTTT

j_gene: TRBJ2-3
v_gene: TRBV6-5
d_gene: TRBD2
abundance: -
CDR3aa: CASTRTSGVTDTQYF
CDR3nt: TGTGCCAGCACCCGGACTAGCGGGGTCACAGATACGCAGTATTTT

j_gene: TRBJ2-3
v_gene: TRBV5-6
d_gene: TRBD1
abundance: few
CDR3aa: CASSGQGLADTQYF
CDR3nt: TGTGCCAGCTCGGGACAGGGATTGGCAGATACGCAGTATTTT

j_gene: TRBJ1-1
v_gene: TRBV29-1
d_gene: TRBD1
abundance: -
CDR3aa: CSADRDQNTEAFF
CDR3nt: TGCAGCGCTGACAGGGATCAGAACACTGAAGCTTTCTTT

j_gene: TRBJ2-7
v_gene: TRBV2
d_gene: TRBD1
abundance: -
CDR3aa: CASRGTGWEEQYF
CDR3nt: TGTGCCAGCAGGGGGACAGGGTGGGAGGAGCAGTACTTC

j_gene: TRBJ1-1
v_gene: TRBV11-2
d_gene: -
abundance: -
CDR3aa: CASSLGTRTEAFF
CDR3nt: TGTGCCAGCAGCTTAGGTACTCGCACTGAAGCTTTCTTT

j_gene: TRBJ2-5
v_gene: TRBV5-1
d_gene: -
abundance: few
CDR3aa: CASSTGTPQETQYF
CDR3nt: TGCGCCAGCAGCACCGGGACTCCACAAGAGACCCAGTACTTC

j_gene: TRBJ1-4
v_gene: TRBV9
d_gene: TRBD1
abundance: few
CDR3aa: CASSVGDRVGKLFF
CDR3nt: TGTGCCAGCAGCGTAGGGGACAGGGTGGGAAAACTGTTTTTT

j_gene: TRBJ2-1
v_gene: TRBV7-9
d_gene: -
abundance: few
CDR3aa: CASSQERGREQFF
CDR3nt: TGTGCCAGCAGCCAAGAACGCGGCAGAGAGCAGTTCTTC

j_gene: TRBJ1-6
v_gene: TRBV9
d_gene: -
abundance: -
CDR3aa: CASSGGGWNSPLHF
CDR3nt: TGTGCCAGCAGCGGCGGAGGGTGGAATTCACCCCTCCACTTT

j_gene: TRBJ2-3
v_gene: TRBV28
d_gene: -
abundance: -
CDR3aa: CASRYRGGQYF
CDR3nt: TGTGCCAGCAGGTACCGGGGAGGGCAGTATTTT

j_gene: TRBJ1-6
v_gene: TRBV10-2
d_gene: -
abundance: -
CDR3aa: CASSEALGSPLHF
CDR3nt: TGCGCCAGCAGTGAGGCCCTGGGCTCACCCCTCCACTTT

j_gene: TRBJ2-1
v_gene: TRBV18
d_gene: TRBD1
abundance: few
CDR3aa: CASSPKDRGRDEQFF
CDR3nt: TGTGCCAGCTCACCGAAGGACAGGGGGCGGGATGAGCAGTTCTTC

j_gene: TRBJ1-1
v_gene: TRBV5-1
d_gene: -
abundance: -
CDR3aa: CASSPFKDHRNTEAFF
CDR3nt: TGCGCCAGCAGCCCTTTCAAGGATCACAGGAACACTGAAGCTTTCTTT